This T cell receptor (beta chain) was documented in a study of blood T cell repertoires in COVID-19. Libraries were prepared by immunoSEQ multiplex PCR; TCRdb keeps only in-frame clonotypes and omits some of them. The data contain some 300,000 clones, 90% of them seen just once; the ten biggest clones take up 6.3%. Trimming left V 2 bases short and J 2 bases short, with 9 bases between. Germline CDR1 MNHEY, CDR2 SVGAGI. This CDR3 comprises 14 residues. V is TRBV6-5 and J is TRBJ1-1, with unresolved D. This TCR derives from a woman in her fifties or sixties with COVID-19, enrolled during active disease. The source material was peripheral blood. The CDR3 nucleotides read TGTGCCAGCAGTTACAGCGCCGTAAACACTGAAGCTTTCTTT. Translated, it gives CASSYSAVNTEAFF.